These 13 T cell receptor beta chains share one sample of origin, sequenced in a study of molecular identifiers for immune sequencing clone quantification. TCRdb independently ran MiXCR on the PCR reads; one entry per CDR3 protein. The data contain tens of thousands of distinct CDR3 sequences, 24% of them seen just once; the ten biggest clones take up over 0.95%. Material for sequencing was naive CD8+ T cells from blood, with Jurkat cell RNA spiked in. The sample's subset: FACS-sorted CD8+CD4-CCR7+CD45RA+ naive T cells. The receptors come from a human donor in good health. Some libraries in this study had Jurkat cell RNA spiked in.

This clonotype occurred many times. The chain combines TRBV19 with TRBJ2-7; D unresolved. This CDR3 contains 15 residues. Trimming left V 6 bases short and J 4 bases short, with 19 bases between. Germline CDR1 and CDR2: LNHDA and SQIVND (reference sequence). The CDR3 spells CASSVTTGLTYEQYF. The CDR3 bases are TGTGCCAGTAGCGTAACGACCGGGTTAACGTACGAGCAGTACTTC.

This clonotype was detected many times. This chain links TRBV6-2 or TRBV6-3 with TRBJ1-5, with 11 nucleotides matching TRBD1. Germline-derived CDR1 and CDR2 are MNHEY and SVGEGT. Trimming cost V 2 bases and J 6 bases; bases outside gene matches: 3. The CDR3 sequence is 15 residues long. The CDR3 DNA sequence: TGTGCCAGCAGTTACGGACAGGGGGCGGGTCAGCCCCAGCATTTT. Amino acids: CASSYGQGAGQPQHF.

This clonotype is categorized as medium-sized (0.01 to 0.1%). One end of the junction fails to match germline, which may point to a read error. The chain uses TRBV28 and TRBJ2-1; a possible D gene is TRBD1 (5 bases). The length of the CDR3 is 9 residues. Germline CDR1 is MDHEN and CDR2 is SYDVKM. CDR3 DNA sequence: TGTGCCGGTGGCAGGGAACCGGTCTTC. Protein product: CAGGREPVF.

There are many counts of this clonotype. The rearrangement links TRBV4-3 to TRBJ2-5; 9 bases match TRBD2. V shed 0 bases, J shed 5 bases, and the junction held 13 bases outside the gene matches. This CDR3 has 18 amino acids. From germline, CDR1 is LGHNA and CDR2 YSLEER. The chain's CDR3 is CASSQDPGLAGHSETQYF. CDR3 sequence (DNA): TGCGCCAGCAGCCAAGATCCCGGGCTAGCGGGGCATAGCGAGACCCAGTACTTC.

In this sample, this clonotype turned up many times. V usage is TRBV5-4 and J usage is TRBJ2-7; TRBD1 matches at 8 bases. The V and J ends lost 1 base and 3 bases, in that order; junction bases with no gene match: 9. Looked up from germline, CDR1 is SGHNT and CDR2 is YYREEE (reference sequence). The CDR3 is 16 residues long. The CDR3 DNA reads TGTGCCAGCAGCTTGCACAACGGACAGGGATACTACGAGCAGTACTTC. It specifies CASSLHNGQGYYEQYF.

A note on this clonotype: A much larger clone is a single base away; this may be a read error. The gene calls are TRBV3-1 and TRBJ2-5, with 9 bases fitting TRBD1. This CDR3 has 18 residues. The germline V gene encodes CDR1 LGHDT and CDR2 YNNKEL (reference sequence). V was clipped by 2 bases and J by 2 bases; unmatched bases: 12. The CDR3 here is CASSQNFWGQGRQETQYF. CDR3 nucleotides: TGTGCCAGCAGCCAAAACTTCTGGGGACAGGGTCGGCAAGAGACCCAGTACTTC.

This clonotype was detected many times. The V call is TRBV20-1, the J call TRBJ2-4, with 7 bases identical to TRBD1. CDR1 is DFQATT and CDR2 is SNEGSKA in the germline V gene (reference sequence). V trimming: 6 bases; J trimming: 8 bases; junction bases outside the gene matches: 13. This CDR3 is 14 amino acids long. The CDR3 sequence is CSAQGGPIVHIQYF. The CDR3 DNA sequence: TGCAGTGCCCAAGGGGGCCCCATCGTCCACATTCAGTACTTC.

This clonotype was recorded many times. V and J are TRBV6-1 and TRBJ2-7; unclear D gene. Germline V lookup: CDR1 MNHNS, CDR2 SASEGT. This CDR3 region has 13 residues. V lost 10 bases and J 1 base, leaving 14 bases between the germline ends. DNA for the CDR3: TGTGCCACTAGTCTGGGGTCATCCTACGAGCAGTACTTC. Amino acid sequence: CATSLGSSYEQYF.

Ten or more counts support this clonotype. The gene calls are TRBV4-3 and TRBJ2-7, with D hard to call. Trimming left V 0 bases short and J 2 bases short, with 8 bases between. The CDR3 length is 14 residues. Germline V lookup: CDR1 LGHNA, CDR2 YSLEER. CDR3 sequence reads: CASSQDRSTYEQYF. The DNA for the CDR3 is TGCGCCAGCAGCCAAGATCGGTCAACCTACGAGCAGTACTTC.

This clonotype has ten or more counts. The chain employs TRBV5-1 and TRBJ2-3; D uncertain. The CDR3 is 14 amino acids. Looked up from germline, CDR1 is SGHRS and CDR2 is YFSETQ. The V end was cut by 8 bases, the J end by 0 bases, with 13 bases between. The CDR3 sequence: CARHRPNSTDTQYF. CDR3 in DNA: TGCGCCAGACATCGACCGAATAGCACAGATACGCAGTATTTT.

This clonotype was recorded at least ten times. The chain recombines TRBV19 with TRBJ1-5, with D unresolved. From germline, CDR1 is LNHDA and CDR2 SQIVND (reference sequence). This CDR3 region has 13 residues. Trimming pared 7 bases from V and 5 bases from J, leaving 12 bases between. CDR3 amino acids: CASNSPTDQPQHF. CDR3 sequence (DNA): TGTGCCAGTAACTCCCCGACGGATCAGCCCCAGCATTTT.

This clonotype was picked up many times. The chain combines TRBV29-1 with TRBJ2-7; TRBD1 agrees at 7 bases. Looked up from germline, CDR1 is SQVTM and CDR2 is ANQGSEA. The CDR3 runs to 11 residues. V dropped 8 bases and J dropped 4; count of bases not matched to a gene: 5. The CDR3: CSFGTVYEQYF. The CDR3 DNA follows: TGCAGCTTCGGGACAGTATACGAGCAGTACTTC.

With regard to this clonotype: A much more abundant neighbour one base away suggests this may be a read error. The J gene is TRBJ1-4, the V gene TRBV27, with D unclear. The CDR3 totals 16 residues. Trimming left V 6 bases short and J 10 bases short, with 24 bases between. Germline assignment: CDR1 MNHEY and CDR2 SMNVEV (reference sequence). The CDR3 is CASSLYGGRGWGKLFF. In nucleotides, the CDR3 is TGTGCCAGCAGCCTATACGGAGGTCGGGGTTGGGGAAAACTGTTTTTT.